This TCR beta chain was captured by sequencing in a study of cytomegalovirus exposure and HLA in healthy donors. Study findings and constraints: The authors considered a cluster of highly shared sequence variants likely to be a sequencing artifact. A few V segments could not be told apart, such as TRBV6-2 and TRBV6-3, and were left out.

The primer mix had 60 Vbeta and 13 Jbeta primers. Source study methods: About 80 million unique TCR beta chains, roughly 11 million of them shared, were counted by a later analysis. Profiling relied on immunoSEQ multiplex PCR, and the TCRdb table lists in-frame clones only, not all of them. That table gives V, J and clone size, and the DNA gave D and trimming. Found here are under 150,000 clones, around 10% of them singletons; the top ten hold about 1.7%. Comments on this clone: Antigen unknown.

With V trimmed by 8 bases and J by 7 bases, 2 bases remained unmatched. The CDR3 has 12 amino acids. In germline, CDR1 is SNHLY, CDR2 FYNNEI. The specimen was PBMCs. This receptor was identified in a male donor in good health and CMV-seronegative. The chain joins TRBV2 to TRBJ1-6; the match to TRBD1 covers 7 bases. The CDR3 sequence: CASWDRNSPLHF. CDR3 nucleotides: TGTGCCAGCTGGGACAGAAATTCACCCCTCCACTTT.